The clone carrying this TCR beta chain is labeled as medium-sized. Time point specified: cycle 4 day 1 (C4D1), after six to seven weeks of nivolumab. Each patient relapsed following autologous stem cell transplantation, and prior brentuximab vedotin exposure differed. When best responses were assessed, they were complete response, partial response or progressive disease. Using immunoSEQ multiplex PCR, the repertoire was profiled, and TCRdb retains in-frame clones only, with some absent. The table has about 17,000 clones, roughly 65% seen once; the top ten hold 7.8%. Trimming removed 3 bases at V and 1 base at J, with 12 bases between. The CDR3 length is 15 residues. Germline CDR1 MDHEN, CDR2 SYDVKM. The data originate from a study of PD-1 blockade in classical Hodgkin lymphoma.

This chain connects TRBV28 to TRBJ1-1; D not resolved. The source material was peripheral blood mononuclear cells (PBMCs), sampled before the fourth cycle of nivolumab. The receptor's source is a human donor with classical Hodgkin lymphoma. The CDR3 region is CASSFGGSTNTEAFF. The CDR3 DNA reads TGTGCCAGCAGTTTTGGTGGATCAACGAACACTGAAGCTTTCTTT.